This T cell receptor beta chain originates from a study of cytomegalovirus exposure and HLA in healthy donors. Findings of the study overall: The authors enumerated over 150 TCR beta chains as linked to cytomegalovirus. TCR sequences were mostly rare, though some public TCRs occurred in many donors. A few CMV-associated chains proved CMV antigen-specific in vitro.

Separation from the 666-subject first cohort characterized the roughly 120-subject validation cohort, to which the donors belonged. In regard to this clone: Its antigen is as yet unknown.

Assay: immunoSEQ multiplex PCR; the TCRdb copy retains only in-frame clones and omits some. The profile shows 200,000 to 300,000 clones, approximately 86% of them singletons. CDR3 length: 13 residues. V was trimmed by 0 bases and J by 1 base, leaving 4 bases between them. Germline loops: CDR1 SGHRS, CDR2 YFSETQ. The chain recombines TRBV5-1 with TRBJ1-1; no clear D gene. This sequence originates from a woman aged 25 to 39 in good health and CMV-seropositive. Sample: PBMCs. CDR3 sequence reads: CASSLAQNTEAFF. CDR3 sequence (DNA): TGCGCCAGCAGCTTGGCCCAGAACACTGAAGCTTTCTTT.